This TCR beta chain originates from a study of blood T cell repertoires in COVID-19. Study-wide background: Acute and convalescent COVID-19 specimens originated in the United States, Italy and Spain. From T cells, B-cell-depleted T cells, or PBMCs came the material, which was cDNA or gDNA.

Trimming took 3 bases from V and 3 from J, leaving 13 bases between them. This CDR3 is built from 14 residues. CDR1 SGHRS and CDR2 YFSETQ come from the germline V gene. This clone was observed a few times. Source study methods: Using reference gene primer amplification, nucleated cell counts were estimated. Clones were sequenced by immunoSEQ multiplex PCR, and TCRdb holds only the in-frame ones, with some missing. V, J and clone size were drawn from that table, and D and trimming were deduced from the DNA. The sample yields about 50,000 clones, about 86% seen once. This TCR derives from a man between 35 and 55 years old with active COVID-19. This rearrangement joins TRBV5-1 to TRBJ2-7; maybe TRBD1 (6 bases). Material: peripheral blood. Here the CDR3 reads CASSWALQGYEQYF. The CDR3, as DNA: TGCGCCAGCAGCTGGGCCCTACAGGGCTACGAGCAGTACTTC. Looking up the rest from reference TRBV5-1 and TRBJ2-7 gives the full variable domain: KAGVTQTPRYLIKTRGQQVTLSCSPISGHRSVSWYQQTPGQGLQFLFEYFSETQRNKGNFPGRFSGRQFSNSRSEMNVSTLELGDSALYLCASSWALQGYEQYFGPGTRLTVT.